These T cell receptor beta chains were read from a single sample in a study of T cells in Graves' hyperthyroidism and ophthalmopathy. TCRdb recomputed calls from the multiplex PCR reads with MiXCR, one row per CDR3 protein. Of about half a million distinct CDR3 sequences detected, about 16% appear once; the ten largest clones hold 29%. Sequencing was performed on blood. The source is a woman aged 30 to 39 with Graves' ophthalmopathy. CDR3s include the opening cysteine and the closing phenylalanine or tryptophan. Each record gives: clone size, J gene, V gene, CDR3 length, CDR3 protein. Expanded clones get a size class; other rows say once, few or many, or leave the size out.

>-|TRBJ1-2|TRBV7-9|15
CASSLVASRSYGYTF
>few|TRBJ1-5|TRBV6-2/TRBV6-3|15
CASSYWRLTTQPQHF
>few|TRBJ2-3|TRBV9|15
CASSGGRVSTDTQYF
>many|TRBJ1-1|TRBV10-3|16
CAISESVWTVNTEAFF
>many|TRBJ2-7|TRBV12-3/TRBV12-4|14
CASSLSLARAEQYF
>-|TRBJ2-2|TRBV7-9|16
CASSIPGGDGTGELFF
>few|TRBJ1-1|TRBV19|15
CASSILRGQSTEAFF
>-|TRBJ1-2|TRBV3-2|17
CASRRSPNRGRTGGYTF
>-|TRBJ1-4|TRBV4-3|15
CASSLGQRNNEKLFF
>few|TRBJ2-1|TRBV14|16
CASSQDPAGVTNEQFF
>many|TRBJ1-1|TRBV20-1|13
CSADDKMGPEAFF
>many|TRBJ2-5|TRBV5-5|13
CASSLSDYETQYF
>-|TRBJ2-7|TRBV10-3|15
CAISKRGDGGGEQYF
>-|TRBJ2-7|TRBV20-1|12
CSARWRGLEQYF
>few|TRBJ2-3|TRBV28|16
CASSHRKRPYTDTQYF
>many|TRBJ2-1|TRBV24-1|16
CATRATGLAGDNEQFF
>-|TRBJ1-2|TRBV30|12
CAWRGGSYGYTF
>many|TRBJ1-4|TRBV3-1|16
CASSPEEAPWGEKLFF
>many|TRBJ2-1|TRBV29-1|12
CSGTSGSNEQFF
>many|TRBJ2-7|TRBV7-9|14
CASRPGQGEYEQYF
>many|TRBJ2-7|TRBV2|15
CASSEASGATYEQYF
>-|TRBJ2-5|TRBV7-9|16
CASSLGGLAGLETQYF
>-|TRBJ1-5|TRBV16|16
CASSHRREEGNQPQHF
>few|TRBJ2-3|TRBV4-3|16
CASSQDSDTYTDTQYF
>few|TRBJ2-2|TRBV20-1|13
CSATFGGYGELFF
>-|TRBJ1-2|TRBV19|9
CASPYGYTF
>-|TRBJ2-2|TRBV6-2/TRBV6-3|16
CASSYSGGLATGELFF
>many|TRBJ2-5|TRBV20-1|12
CSARLPQETQYF